These T cell receptor beta chains were read from a single sample in a study of blood T cell repertoires in COVID-19. Clones were sequenced by immunoSEQ multiplex PCR, and TCRdb holds only the in-frame ones, with some missing. The table records 350,000 to 450,000 clones, roughly four fifths of them present only once. The sample was PBMCs or T cells enriched from blood (not recorded which). The receptors shown here come from a woman aged 50 to 60 who had recovered from COVID-19. Both conserved end residues are part of each CDR3. A D gene is named only where the DNA matches it firmly. Where a row states a size, it is once, few, many or the class of an expanded clone; other rows omit it.

d_gene	v_gene	abundance	j_gene	CDR3aa	CDR3nt
.	TRBV21-1	.	TRBJ2-7	CASSGPMGQLEYEQYF	TGTGCCAGCAGCGGTCCGATGGGACAGTTAGAGTACGAGCAGTACTTC
TRBD1	TRBV19	.	TRBJ1-2	CASSARADRGLLDGYTF	TGTGCCAGTTCCGCGCGGGCAGATAGGGGGCTACTAGATGGCTACACCTTC
TRBD1	TRBV9	.	TRBJ2-5	CASSVGDSGVWETQYF	TGTGCCAGCAGCGTCGGGGACAGTGGGGTATGGGAGACCCAGTACTTC
TRBD1	TRBV15	.	TRBJ2-2	CATSRDPEVGTANTGELFF	TGTGCCACCAGCAGAGACCCAGAAGTAGGGACAGCGAACACCGGGGAGCTGTTTTTT
.	TRBV2	.	TRBJ2-1	CASSPPDKSSYNEQFF	TGTGCCAGCAGTCCCCCTGACAAGAGCTCCTACAATGAGCAGTTCTTC
.	TRBV19	.	TRBJ1-1	CASSIQGSNTEAFF	TGTGCCAGTAGTATCCAGGGTTCGAACACTGAAGCTTTCTTT
TRBD1	TRBV11-1	.	TRBJ1-1	CASSMGQKNTEAFF	TGTGCCAGCAGCATGGGACAGAAGAACACTGAAGCTTTCTTT
TRBD1	TRBV5-5	.	TRBJ1-1	CASSLTDRANTEAFF	TGTGCCAGCAGCCTCACCGACAGGGCGAACACTGAAGCTTTCTTT
.	TRBV5-4	.	TRBJ2-2	CASKIRGTGELFF	TGTGCCAGTAAAATTAGGGGAACCGGGGAGCTGTTTTTT
TRBD2	TRBV6-2/TRBV6-3	.	TRBJ2-1	CASSYSGGGSTYNEQFF	TGTGCCAGCAGTTACTCGGGTGGCGGGAGCACCTACAATGAGCAGTTCTTC
.	TRBV2	.	TRBJ1-1	CATSDPQEMNTEAFF	TGTGCCACCAGCGACCCACAGGAAATGAACACTGAAGCTTTCTTT
TRBD2	TRBV9	.	TRBJ2-7	CASSSGTSYEQYF	TGTGCCAGCAGCTCCGGGACTAGCTACGAGCAGTACTTC
TRBD2	TRBV3-1/TRBV3-2	.	TRBJ2-7	CASSKGTSGYEQYF	TGTGCCAGCAGCAAAGGGACTAGCGGCTACGAGCAGTACTTC
.	TRBV11-2	once	TRBJ1-1	CASSSMTERTEAFF	TGTGCCAGCAGCTCTATGACAGAGCGTACTGAAGCTTTCTTT
.	TRBV7-2	.	TRBJ1-5	CASSSTETVGNQPQHF	TGTGCCAGCAGCTCGACAGAAACAGTGGGCAATCAGCCCCAGCATTTT
TRBD1	TRBV7-6	.	TRBJ1-2	CASSPKPWTGGFVYGYTF	TGTGCCAGCAGTCCCAAGCCCTGGACAGGGGGCTTCGTCTATGGCTACACCTTC
TRBD1	TRBV9	.	TRBJ1-2	CASSDGQARSYGYTF	TGTGCCAGCAGCGACGGACAGGCGAGGTCCTATGGCTACACCTTC
.	TRBV4-3	.	TRBJ2-3	CASSQRHGGLTDTQYF	TGCGCCAGCAGCCAACGACACGGGGGGCTCACAGATACGCAGTATTTT